One sample yielded the 18 T cell receptor beta chains listed below, sequenced in a study of T cell repertoires in ileal Crohn's disease. Sequencing was performed with immunoSEQ multiplex PCR; in TCRdb, only in-frame clones are kept and a portion is missing. The data hold about 1,300 clones, with around four fifths observed a single time. This sample's time point: neoterminal ileum biopsy at postoperative endoscopy, about 6 months after surgery. Sequencing input: ileal tissue. These TCRs come from an adult with Crohn's disease.

This clone was detected a few times. At the DNA level, this CDR3 is encoded by other sequences in the same sample as well. CDR3 in amino acids: CASSSGTNYGYTF. Here the CDR3 DNA reads TGTGCCAGCAGCTCCGGGACGAACTATGGCTACACCTTC. The chain uses TRBV14 and TRBJ1-2, with D possibly TRBD1 on 5 matching bases. Trimming stripped 5 bases from V and 2 bases from J, with 9 bases between. Germline V gene sequence: CDR1 SGHDN, CDR2 FVKESK. This CDR3 spans 13 amino acids.

The V gene is TRBV29-1, the J gene TRBJ1-2; D may be TRBD1 (6 bases). CDR1 and CDR2 (germline): SQVTM, ANQGSEA. V gave up 2 bases and J gave up 9 bases, with 16 bases separating them. The CDR3 totals 13 residues. The CDR3 protein is CSVELGAGRSYTF. The CDR3 bases are TGCAGCGTTGAACTGGGGGCAGGTCGGAGCTACACCTTC.

J is TRBJ2-5 and V is TRBV6-6; the D is unclear. V was shortened by 2 bases and J by 5 bases, with 12 bases between the two germline ends. CDR1 and CDR2 from the germline V gene are MNHNY and SVGAGI (reference sequence). This CDR3 has 14 amino acids. CDR3 nucleotides: TGTGCCAGCAGTTACCCTCTCTTAAGGGAGACCCAGTACTTC. Protein sequence: CASSYPLLRETQYF.

The chain uses TRBV11-2 and TRBJ2-1; D may be TRBD1 (5 bases). The V end lost 1 base, the J end lost 9 bases, and 16 bases lay between the germline ends. This CDR3 contains 15 residues. CDR1 and CDR2 (germline): SGHAT, FQNNGV. CDR3 sequence (DNA): TGTGCCAGCAGCTTAGGAGGTCAGGGCGTCGGTGAGCAGTTCTTC. It translates to CASSLGGQGVGEQFF.

V usage is TRBV7-9 and J usage is TRBJ2-1; D perhaps matches TRBD2 (5 bases). Germline V gives CDR1 SEHNR, CDR2 FQNEAQ (reference sequence). The V end was cut by 3 bases, the J end by 1 base, with 7 bases between. The CDR3 spans 14 residues. The CDR3 nucleotides are TGTGCCAGCAGCTTGGGCGGGTCCTACAATGAGCAGTTCTTC. Protein product: CASSLGGSYNEQFF.

The V and J genes are TRBV6-6 and TRBJ2-3; 9 bases fit TRBD2. CDR3 size: 15 residues. V trimming: 8 bases; J trimming: 2 bases; junction bases outside the gene matches: 8. Germline loops: CDR1 MNHNY, CDR2 SVGAGI (reference sequence). The CDR3 coding sequence is TGTGCCAGCCGTATAGCGGGGGCGATCACAGATACGCAGTATTTT. This gives the protein CASRIAGAITDTQYF.

This clone was seen only a few times. The chain is built from TRBV6-6 and TRBJ2-1, with TRBD2 matching over 9 bases. CDR1 MNHNY and CDR2 SVGAGI come from the germline V gene (reference sequence). V dropped 7 bases and J dropped 5; count of bases not matched to a gene: 6. The CDR3 sequence is 14 residues long. The CDR3 sequence is CASISSGADNEQFF. DNA for the CDR3: TGTGCCAGCATTTCTAGCGGGGCCGACAATGAGCAGTTCTTC.

V is TRBV10-2 and J is TRBJ2-7; 8 bases agree with TRBD1. Germline CDR1 is WSHSY and CDR2 is SAAADI. The CDR3 has 15 residues. The V and J ends lost 2 bases and 3 bases, in that order; junction bases with no gene match: 6. The CDR3 nucleotides read TGCGCCAGCAGTGAGCCAGGACAGGGAGACTACGAGCAGTACTTC. It yields the protein CASSEPGQGDYEQYF.

This rearrangement joins TRBV15 to TRBJ2-7, with 8 bases matching TRBD2. Germline V gene lookup returns CDR1 LNHNV and CDR2 YYDKDF (reference sequence). The V gene end was trimmed by 1 base and the J gene end by 4 bases; junction bases not matched to a gene: 3. The CDR3 length is 14 residues. The CDR3 DNA sequence: TGTGCCACCAGCAGAGCGGGAGGGTTTTACGAGCAGTACTTC. Translated, it gives CATSRAGGFYEQYF.

This chain connects TRBV5-1 to TRBJ2-3, with D tentatively TRBD2 (5 bases). With 0 bases removed from V and 0 bases from J, the gap between germline ends came to 11 bases. This CDR3 contains 16 residues. CDR1 and CDR2 (germline): SGHRS, YFSETQ. CDR3: CASSLEGRDSTDTQYF. CDR3 sequence (DNA): TGCGCCAGCAGCTTGGAGGGTCGGGATAGCACAGATACGCAGTATTTT.

V gene TRBV2 combines with J gene TRBJ2-3; 7 bases map to TRBD1. Germline V gene lookup returns CDR1 SNHLY and CDR2 FYNNEI. V lost 6 bases to trimming and J lost 6 bases; unmatched junction nucleotides: 18. There are 17 residues in the CDR3. In DNA, the CDR3 is TGTGCCAGCAGCCAAACGATAGGGGCAGGGGGTAGGGATACGCAGTATTTT. Its protein is CASSQTIGAGGRDTQYF.

The chain is built from TRBV2 and TRBJ2-3, with 10 bases that match TRBD2. V gave up 4 bases and J gave up 3 bases; unmatched junction bases: 7. Per germline, CDR1 SNHLY and CDR2 FYNNEI. This CDR3 has 16 residues. This chain's CDR3 is CASSGVAGGRTDTQYF. As DNA, the CDR3 is TGTGCCAGCAGTGGGGTAGCGGGGGGCCGAACAGATACGCAGTATTTT.

The rearrangement uses TRBV14 and TRBJ2-3; 12 positions agree with TRBD2. Germline CDR1 reads SGHDN; CDR2 reads FVKESK. The CDR3 consists of 19 residues. V shed 0 bases and J 0 bases; nucleotides not matched to a gene: 7. The CDR3: CASSQEGLAGFISTDTQYF. DNA of the CDR3: TGTGCCAGCAGCCAAGAAGGACTAGCGGGGTTTATAAGCACAGATACGCAGTATTTT.

V usage is TRBV5-4 and J usage is TRBJ2-1; D call uncertain. The CDR3 loop spans 14 amino acids. V was clipped by 5 bases and J by 4 bases, with 13 bases between them. Looked up from germline, CDR1 is SGHNT and CDR2 is YYREEE (reference sequence). CDR3 residues: CASSYGVAYNEQFF. CDR3 nucleotides: TGTGCCAGCAGTTATGGGGTCGCGTACAATGAGCAGTTCTTC. Together with reference TRBV5-4 and TRBJ2-1, the CDR3 gives the full variable domain: ETGVTQSPTHLIKTRGQQVTLRCSSQSGHNTVSWYQQALGQGPQFIFQYYREEENGRGNFPPRFSGLQFPNYSSELNVNALELDDSALYLCASSYGVAYNEQFFGPGTRLTVL.

The rearrangement links TRBV5-4 to TRBJ2-2; 9 bases line up with TRBD2. The CDR3 is 17 residues long. CDR1 is SGHNT, CDR2 YYREEE, per germline (reference sequence). V trimming: 1 base; J trimming: 7 bases; junction bases outside the gene matches: 11. CDR3 amino acids: CASSLPGGGAVGGELFF. Here the CDR3 DNA reads TGTGCCAGCAGCTTGCCCGGCGGGGGGGCGGTTGGCGGGGAGCTGTTTTTT.

The chain joins TRBV7-9 to TRBJ1-5; D is undetermined. The CDR3 loop spans 14 amino acids. V was shortened by 5 bases and J by 0 bases, with 8 bases between the two germline ends. Germline CDR1 is SEHNR and CDR2 is FQNEAQ (reference sequence). CDR3 in DNA: TGTGCCAGCAGCCTGGACGGTAGCAATCAGCCCCAGCATTTT. It codes for CASSLDGSNQPQHF.

V and J are TRBV4-2 and TRBJ1-6, with a weak D call TRBD1 (6 bases). Germline CDR1 LGHNA, CDR2 YNFKEQ. Trimming shortened V by 2 bases and J by 5 bases, and 10 bases separated the two germline ends. The CDR3 runs 15 residues. The CDR3 reads CASSQPGANNSPLHF. CDR3 coding DNA: TGTGCCAGCAGCCAACCGGGGGCTAATAATTCACCCCTCCACTTT.

The chain recombines TRBV29-1 with TRBJ2-1; perhaps TRBD1 as D (6 bases). This CDR3 contains 13 residues. Germline CDR1 SQVTM, CDR2 ANQGSEA. Trimming removed 4 bases from V and 6 bases from J, with 13 bases in between. CDR3 bases: TGCAGCGTTGTGGCAGGGGATGTCAATGAGCAGTTCTTC. Protein sequence: CSVVAGDVNEQFF.